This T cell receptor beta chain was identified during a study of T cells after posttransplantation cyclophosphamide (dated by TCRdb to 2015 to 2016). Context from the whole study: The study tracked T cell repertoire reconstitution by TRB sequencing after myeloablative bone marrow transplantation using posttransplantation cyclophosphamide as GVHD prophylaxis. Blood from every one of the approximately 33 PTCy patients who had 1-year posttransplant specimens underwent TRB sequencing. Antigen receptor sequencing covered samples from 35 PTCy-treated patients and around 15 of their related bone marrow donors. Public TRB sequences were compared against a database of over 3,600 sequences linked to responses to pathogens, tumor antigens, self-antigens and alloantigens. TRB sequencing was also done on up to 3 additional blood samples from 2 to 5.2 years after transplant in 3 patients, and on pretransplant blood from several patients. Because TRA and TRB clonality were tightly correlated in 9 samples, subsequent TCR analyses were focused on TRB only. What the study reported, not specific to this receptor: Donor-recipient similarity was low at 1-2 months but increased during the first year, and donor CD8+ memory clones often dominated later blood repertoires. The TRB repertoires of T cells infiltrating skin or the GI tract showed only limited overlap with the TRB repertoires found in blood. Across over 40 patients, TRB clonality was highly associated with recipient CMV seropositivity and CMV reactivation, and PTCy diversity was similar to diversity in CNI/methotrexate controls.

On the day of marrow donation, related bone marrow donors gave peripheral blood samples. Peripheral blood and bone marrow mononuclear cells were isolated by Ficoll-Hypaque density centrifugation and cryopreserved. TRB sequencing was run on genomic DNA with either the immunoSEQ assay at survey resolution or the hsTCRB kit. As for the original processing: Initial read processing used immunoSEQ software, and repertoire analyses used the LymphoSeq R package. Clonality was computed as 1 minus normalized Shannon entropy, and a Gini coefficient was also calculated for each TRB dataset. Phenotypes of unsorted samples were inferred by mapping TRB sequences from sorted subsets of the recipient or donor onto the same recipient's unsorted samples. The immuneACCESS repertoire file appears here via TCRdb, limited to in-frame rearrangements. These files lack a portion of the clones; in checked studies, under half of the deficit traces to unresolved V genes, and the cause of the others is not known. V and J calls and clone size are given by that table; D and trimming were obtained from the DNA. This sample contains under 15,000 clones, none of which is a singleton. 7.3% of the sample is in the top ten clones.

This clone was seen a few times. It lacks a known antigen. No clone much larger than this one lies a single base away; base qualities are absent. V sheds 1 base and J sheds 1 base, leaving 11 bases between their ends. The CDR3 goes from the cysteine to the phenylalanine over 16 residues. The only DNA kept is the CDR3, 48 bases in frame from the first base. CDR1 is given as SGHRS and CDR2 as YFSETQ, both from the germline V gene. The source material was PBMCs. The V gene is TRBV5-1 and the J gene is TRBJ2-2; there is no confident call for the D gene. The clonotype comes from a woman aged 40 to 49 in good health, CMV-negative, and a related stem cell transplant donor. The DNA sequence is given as TGCGCCAGCAGCTTGTGGGCAGTTCTGAACACCGGGGAGCTGTTTTTT. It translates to CASSLWAVLNTGELFF. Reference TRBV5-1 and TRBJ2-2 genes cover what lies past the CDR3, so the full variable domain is KAGVTQTPRYLIKTRGQQVTLSCSPISGHRSVSWYQQTPGQGLQFLFEYFSETQRNKGNFPGRFSGRQFSNSRSEMNVSTLELGDSALYLCASSLWAVLNTGELFFGEGSRLTVL.